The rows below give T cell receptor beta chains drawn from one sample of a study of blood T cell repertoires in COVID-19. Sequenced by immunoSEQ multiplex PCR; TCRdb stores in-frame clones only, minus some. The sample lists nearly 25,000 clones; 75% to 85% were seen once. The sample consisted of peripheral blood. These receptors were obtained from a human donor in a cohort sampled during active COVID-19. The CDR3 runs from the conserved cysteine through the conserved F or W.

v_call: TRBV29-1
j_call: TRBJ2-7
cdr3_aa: CSVEKTGSHPGQYF

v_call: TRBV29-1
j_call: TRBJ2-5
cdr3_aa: CSVEEGRQGWETQYF

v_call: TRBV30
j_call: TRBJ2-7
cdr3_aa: CAWSPPIRFRPSGLKRGQYF

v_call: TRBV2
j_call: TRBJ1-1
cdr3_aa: CASSGRSEVSNTEAFF

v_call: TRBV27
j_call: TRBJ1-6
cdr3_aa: CASSSDPRTGHNSPLHF

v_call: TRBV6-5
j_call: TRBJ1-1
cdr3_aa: CASSYFKGAEAFF

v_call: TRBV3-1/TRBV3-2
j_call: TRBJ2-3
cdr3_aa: CASSATGLLADTQYF

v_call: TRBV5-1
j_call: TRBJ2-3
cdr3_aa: CATGTGGSTDTQYF

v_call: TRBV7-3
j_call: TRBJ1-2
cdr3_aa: CASSPFVGTGDRGDKAATGYTF

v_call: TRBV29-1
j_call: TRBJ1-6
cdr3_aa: CSVIRDRQNSPLHF

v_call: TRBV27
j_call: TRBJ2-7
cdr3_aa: CASSRGLAQEQYF

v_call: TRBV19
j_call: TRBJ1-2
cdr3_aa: CASTTLQGTSYYGYTF

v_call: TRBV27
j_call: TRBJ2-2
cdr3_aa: CASSLVFGGTGELFF

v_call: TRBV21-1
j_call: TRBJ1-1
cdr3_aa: CASRLQRRAFF

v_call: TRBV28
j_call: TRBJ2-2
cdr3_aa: CASSLASGRITGELFF

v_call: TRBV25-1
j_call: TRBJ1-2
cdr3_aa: CASSPDSGGYGYTF

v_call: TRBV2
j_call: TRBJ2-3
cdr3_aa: CASSEGDRASDTQYF

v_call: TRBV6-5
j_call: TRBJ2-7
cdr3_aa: CASSFRTGGFLYEQYF

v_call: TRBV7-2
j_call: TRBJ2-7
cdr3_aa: CASSRRTGESEQYF

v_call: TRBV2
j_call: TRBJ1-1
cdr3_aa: CASSVQGANTEAFF

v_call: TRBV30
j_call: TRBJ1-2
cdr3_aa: CAWSDTGGPYGYTF

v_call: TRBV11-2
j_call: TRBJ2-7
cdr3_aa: CASSLRTSGSIFHEQYF

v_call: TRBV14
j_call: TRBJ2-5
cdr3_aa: CASSQGFGTGVRAGETQYF

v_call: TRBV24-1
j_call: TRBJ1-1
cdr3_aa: CATRTGENTEAFF

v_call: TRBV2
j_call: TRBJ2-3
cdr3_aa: CASRSSGGRGDTQYF

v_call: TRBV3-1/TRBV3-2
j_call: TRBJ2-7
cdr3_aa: CASSDLRQSEQYF

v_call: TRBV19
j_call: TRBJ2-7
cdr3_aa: CASSIKRPGNYEQYF

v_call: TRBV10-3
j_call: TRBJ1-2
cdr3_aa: CAISESAGRIGGYTF

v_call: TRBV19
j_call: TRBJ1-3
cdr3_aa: CATDGDSGNTIYF

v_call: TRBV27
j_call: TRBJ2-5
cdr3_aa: CASSSREETQYF

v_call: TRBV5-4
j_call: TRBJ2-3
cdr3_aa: CASSLGMSGGSTDTQYF

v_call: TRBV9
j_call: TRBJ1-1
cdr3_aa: CASSVPTGENTEAFF

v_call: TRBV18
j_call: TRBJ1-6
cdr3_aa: CASSPIGTVSSYNSPLHF

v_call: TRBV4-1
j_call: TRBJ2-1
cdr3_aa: CASSQGVLAGGREQFF

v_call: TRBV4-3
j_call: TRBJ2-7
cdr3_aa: CASSQVRNPSGGTYEQYF

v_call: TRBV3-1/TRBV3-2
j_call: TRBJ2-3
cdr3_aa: CASSQRTGGWTDTQYF

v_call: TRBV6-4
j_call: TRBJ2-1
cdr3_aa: CASSELAGTEQFF

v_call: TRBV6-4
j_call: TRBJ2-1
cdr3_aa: CASSAGVTSYNEQFF

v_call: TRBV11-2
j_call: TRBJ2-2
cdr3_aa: CASCLRGGNTGELFF

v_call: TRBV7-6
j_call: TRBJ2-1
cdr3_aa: CASSRITSGSASEQFF

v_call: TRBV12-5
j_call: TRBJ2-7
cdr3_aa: CASGYPNRDYEQYF

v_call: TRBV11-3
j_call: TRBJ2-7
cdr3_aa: CASSRDRLSEQYF

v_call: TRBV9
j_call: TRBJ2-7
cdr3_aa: CASSVGQGNYEQYF